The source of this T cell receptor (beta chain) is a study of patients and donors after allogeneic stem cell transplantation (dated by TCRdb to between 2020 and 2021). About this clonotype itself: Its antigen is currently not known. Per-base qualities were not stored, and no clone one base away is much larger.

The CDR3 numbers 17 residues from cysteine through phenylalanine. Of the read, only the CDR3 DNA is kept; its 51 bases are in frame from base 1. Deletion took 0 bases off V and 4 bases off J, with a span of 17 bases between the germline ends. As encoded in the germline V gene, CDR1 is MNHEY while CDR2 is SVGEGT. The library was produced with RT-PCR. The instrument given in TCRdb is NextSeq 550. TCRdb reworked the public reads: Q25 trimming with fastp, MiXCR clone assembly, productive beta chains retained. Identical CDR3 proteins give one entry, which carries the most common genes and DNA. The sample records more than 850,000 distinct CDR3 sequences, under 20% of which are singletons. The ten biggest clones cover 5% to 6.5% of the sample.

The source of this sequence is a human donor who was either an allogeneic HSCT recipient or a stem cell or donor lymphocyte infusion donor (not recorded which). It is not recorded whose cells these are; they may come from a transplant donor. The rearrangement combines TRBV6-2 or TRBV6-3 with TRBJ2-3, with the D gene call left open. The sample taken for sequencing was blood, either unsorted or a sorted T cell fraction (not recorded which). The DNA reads TGTGCCAGCAGTTACTCCCTGTGGGATCTGAGTCCAGATACGCAGTATTTT. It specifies CASSYSLWDLSPDTQYF.